These T cell receptor beta chains were read from a single sample in a study of regulatory T cells in long-lasting Graves disease. TCRdb redid the calling of the multiplex PCR reads with MiXCR, one entry per CDR3 protein. The sample has some 450,000 distinct CDR3 sequences; 23% are singletons. The input for sequencing was peripheral blood mononuclear cells (PBMCs), taken when the disease was refractory, from a patient treated with antithyroid drugs. Source of these receptors: a female donor with Graves disease. Each CDR3 is given with its conserved first and last residue. Each record gives: V gene, CDR3 length, clone size, D gene, J gene, CDR3 DNA, CDR3 protein. A D gene is named only where the DNA matches it firmly. Expanded clones get a size class; other rows say once, few or many, or leave the size out.

TRBV2	12	many	-	TRBJ1-5	TGTGCCAGCAGTTTATCCGGGCAGCCCCAGCATTTT	CASSLSGQPQHF
TRBV20-1	15	-	TRBD2	TRBJ2-5	TGCAGTGCTAGACCAGCTAGCGGGAGAATCAAGACCCAGTACTTC	CSARPASGRIKTQYF
TRBV3-1	15	few	-	TRBJ2-5	TGTGCCAGCAGCCCTCAACCGGGATTGCAAGAGACCCAGTACTTC	CASSPQPGLQETQYF
TRBV2	14	many	TRBD2	TRBJ2-3	TGTGCCAGCAGATATGGACTAGATGCAGATACGCAGTATTTT	CASRYGLDADTQYF
TRBV14	13	once	-	TRBJ1-6	TGTGCCAGCAGCTCAGGGCCAGGATCACCCCTCCACTTT	CASSSGPGSPLHF
TRBV29-1	14	-	TRBD2	TRBJ2-1	TGCAGCGTCAAGGGGGCGGGAGGGAACAATGAGCAGTTCTTC	CSVKGAGGNNEQFF
TRBV18	13	few	-	TRBJ1-2	TGTGCCAGCTCACCTAAGGGGGGCGTTGGCTACACCTTC	CASSPKGGVGYTF
TRBV19	14	-	TRBD1	TRBJ2-7	TGTGCCAGTAGCGACGACAGGGGACGATACGAGCAGTACTTC	CASSDDRGRYEQYF
TRBV7-9	11	-	-	TRBJ2-7	TGTGCCAGCAGCACGAAATACGAGCAGTACTTC	CASSTKYEQYF
TRBV20-1	14	-	TRBD2	TRBJ2-7	TGCAGTGGGCGGGCGGGAGCAATAGAGTACGAGCAGTACTTC	CSGRAGAIEYEQYF
TRBV6-1	10	many	-	TRBJ1-1	TGTGCCAGCAGCGTCTTCCGTACTTTCTTT	CASSVFRTFF
TRBV19	13	few	-	TRBJ1-1	TGTGCCAGTAGTGGGCGGGAATACACTGAAGCTTTCTTT	CASSGREYTEAFF
TRBV28	13	few	-	TRBJ1-1	TGTGCCAGCAGTTTACCAGGTGCCACTGAAGCTTTCTTT	CASSLPGATEAFF
TRBV11-2	15	few	TRBD2	TRBJ2-5	TGTGCCGGCAGCTCAACTAGCGGTCTTCGGGAGACCCAGTACTTC	CAGSSTSGLRETQYF
TRBV27	17	-	-	TRBJ1-1	TGTGCCAGCAGTTTGTCCTTTACCGGCAGTATGAACACTGAAGCTTTCTTT	CASSLSFTGSMNTEAFF
TRBV28	16	many	-	TRBJ2-7	TGTGCCAGCAGTTTAACCCCTCGGGTCGCGGGCGTCGAGCAGTACTTC	CASSLTPRVAGVEQYF
TRBV20-1	11	-	-	TRBJ2-2	TGCAGTGCTAGCTTGATCGGGGAGCTGTTTTTT	CSASLIGELFF
TRBV20-1	14	-	-	TRBJ1-6	TGCAGTGCTAGAGATATCTGGGATGGTTCACCCCTCCACTTT	CSARDIWDGSPLHF
TRBV6-5	16	-	TRBD2	TRBJ2-2	TGTGCCAGCAGTTACGGAGCGGGAGAGGGTCAGGCCACCCTGTTTTTT	CASSYGAGEGQATLFF
TRBV7-9	11	-	-	TRBJ2-3	TGTGCCAGCACCAACGCAGATACGCAGTATTTT	CASTNADTQYF
TRBV20-1	14	few	TRBD2	TRBJ2-7	TGCAGTGCAAGTCTAGCGGCCTTAACCTACGAGCAGTACTTC	CSASLAALTYEQYF
TRBV2	13	few	-	TRBJ1-1	TGTGCCAGCAGTGAAGGGATGCGGACTGAAGCTTTCTTT	CASSEGMRTEAFF
TRBV24-1	15	few	-	TRBJ2-5	TGTGCCACCGCCGCTGAGGGCAGTCATCAAGAGACCCAGTACTTC	CATAAEGSHQETQYF
TRBV10-3	14	-	-	TRBJ2-5	TGTGCCATCAGTGATAGAAGAGGAGGAGAGACCCAGTACTTC	CAISDRRGGETQYF
TRBV12-3/TRBV12-4	14	many	-	TRBJ2-5	TGTGCCAGCAGCCCCCACCAGGGTCAAGAGACCCAGTACTTC	CASSPHQGQETQYF
TRBV5-5	15	-	-	TRBJ1-1	TGTGCCAGCAGCTTGGATTGGGGGGGTACGACTGAAGCTTTCTTT	CASSLDWGGTTEAFF
TRBV5-1	14	many	-	TRBJ1-1	TGCGCCAGCAGCATAGCCAGTACAAGCACTGAAGCTTTCTTT	CASSIASTSTEAFF
TRBV6-4	16	few	TRBD2	TRBJ2-7	TGTGCCAGCAGTTACTTTAGCGGGGAAAGCTCCTACGAGCAGTACTTC	CASSYFSGESSYEQYF
TRBV27	15	many	-	TRBJ1-2	TGTGCCAGCGGATCAAACAACAGGGTTTACTATGGCTACACCTTC	CASGSNNRVYYGYTF
TRBV7-9	14	few	TRBD1	TRBJ1-2	TGTGCCAGCAGCGCAGGGGGCTCTGGATATGGCTACACCTTC	CASSAGGSGYGYTF
TRBV11-2	15	few	-	TRBJ2-2	TGTGCCAGCAGCTCATCAGAAGTAACCACCGGGGAGCTGTTTTTT	CASSSSEVTTGELFF
TRBV5-1	16	-	-	TRBJ2-3	TGCGCCAGCAGCTTGTTCGGTTACGGATACACAGATACGCAGTATTTT	CASSLFGYGYTDTQYF
TRBV20-1	12	many	-	TRBJ1-1	TGCAGTGCTAGTTTTGTAAACACTGAAGCTTTCTTT	CSASFVNTEAFF
TRBV7-8	15	many	TRBD1	TRBJ1-1	TGTGCCAGCAGCGTACGGGACAGGGCGGACACTGAAGCTTTCTTT	CASSVRDRADTEAFF
TRBV20-1	15	-	TRBD1	TRBJ1-1	TGCAGCCCTACCCCGGGACAGGGGTTACTCACTGAAGCTTTCTTT	CSPTPGQGLLTEAFF
TRBV20-1	16	few	-	TRBJ2-4	TGCAGTGCTTCTGGAGGACAGTTAGTAGCCAAAAACATTCAGTACTTC	CSASGGQLVAKNIQYF
TRBV19	13	few	-	TRBJ1-5	TGTGCCAGTATAGGGAGCGTCAATCAGCCCCAGCATTTT	CASIGSVNQPQHF